This T cell receptor (beta chain) was recovered during a study of shared clonotypes between healthy human individuals. A single count supports this clone. This sample includes further DNA sequences coding for the same CDR3. The CDR3 totals 12 residues. V was trimmed by 6 bases and J by 4 bases, leaving 8 bases between them. Germline V gives CDR1 WNHNN, CDR2 SYGVQD (reference sequence). Using immunoSEQ multiplex PCR, the repertoire was profiled, and TCRdb retains in-frame clones only, with some absent. Of around 2.1 million clones in the sample, approximately 96% were seen once. This TCR was recovered from a young man in good health. The sequencing sample was made of naive CD4+ T cells sorted from blood. Subset here: CD45RA+ positively selected. The V gene is TRBV10-1, the J gene TRBJ2-3; D perhaps matches TRBD1 (5 bases). CDR3 DNA sequence: TGCGCCAGCAGCGCAGGGTCAGATACGCAGTATTTT. Protein sequence: CASSAGSDTQYF.